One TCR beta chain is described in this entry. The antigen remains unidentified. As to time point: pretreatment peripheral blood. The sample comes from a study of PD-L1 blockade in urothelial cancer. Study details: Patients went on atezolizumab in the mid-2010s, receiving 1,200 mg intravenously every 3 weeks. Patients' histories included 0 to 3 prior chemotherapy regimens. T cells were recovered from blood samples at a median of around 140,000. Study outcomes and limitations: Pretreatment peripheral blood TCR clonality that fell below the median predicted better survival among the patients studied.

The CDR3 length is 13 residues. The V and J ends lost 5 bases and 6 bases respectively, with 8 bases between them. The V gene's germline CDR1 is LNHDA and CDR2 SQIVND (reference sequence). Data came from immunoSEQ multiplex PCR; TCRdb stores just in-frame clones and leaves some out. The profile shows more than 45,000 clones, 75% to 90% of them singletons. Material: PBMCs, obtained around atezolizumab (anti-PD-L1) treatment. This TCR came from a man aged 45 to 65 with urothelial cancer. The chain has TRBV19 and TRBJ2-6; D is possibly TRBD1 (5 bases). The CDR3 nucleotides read TGTGCCAGTAGTCTGACAGAGGCCAACGTCCTGACTTTC. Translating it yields CASSLTEANVLTF. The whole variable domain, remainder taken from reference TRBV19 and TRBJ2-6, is DGGITQSPKYLFRKEGQNVTLSCEQNLNHDAMYWYRQDPGQGLRLIYYSQIVNDFQKGDIAEGYSVSREKKESFPLTVTSAQKNPTAFYLCASSLTEANVLTFGAGSRLTVL.